A single sample is the source of the 30 T cell receptor beta chains below, sequenced in a study of response to subunit inactivated influenza vaccine. TCRdb called the RT-PCR reads again in MiXCR, with one record for every CDR3 protein. The table includes approximately 500,000 distinct CDR3 sequences, around a quarter detected once. These same data were also listed under a study on T cells expressing NK-cell markers. This second study notes: Researchers built TCR beta cDNA using 5'RACE template switching with UMIs.

The specimen was CD4+ T cells sorted from PBMCs, collected about 13 days after vaccination. The source is a man aged 45-65 years who received an inactivated influenza vaccine.

The V and J genes are TRBV14 and TRBJ2-4, with TRBD1 matching 8 bases. Germline V lookup: CDR1 SGHDN, CDR2 FVKESK. The V gene end was trimmed by 2 bases and the J gene end by 3 bases; junction bases not matched to a gene: 3. There are 15 residues in the CDR3. The CDR3, as DNA: TGTGCCAGCAGCCAAACAGGGGGTGTCAAAAACATTCAGTACTTC. Translating gives CASSQTGGVKNIQYF.

This chain uses TRBV20-1 with TRBJ2-1, with TRBD2 matching 9 bases. The CDR3 is 14 residues long. With V trimmed by 6 bases and J by 4 bases, 7 bases remained unmatched. Germline V gene data show CDR1 as DFQATT and CDR2 as SNEGSKA (reference sequence). The CDR3 here is CSADTSGLYNEQFF. In nucleotides, the CDR3 is TGCAGTGCAGACACTAGCGGGCTGTACAATGAGCAGTTCTTC.

This chain uses TRBV15 with TRBJ1-4, with D possibly TRBD1 on 5 matching bases. The length of the CDR3 is 16 residues. V was shortened by 3 bases and J by 5 bases, with 16 bases between the two germline ends. Germline V gene data show CDR1 as LNHNV and CDR2 as YYDKDF (reference sequence). CDR3 protein: CATSSFRDSLNEKLFF. Written as DNA, the CDR3 is TGTGCCACCAGCAGTTTTAGAGACAGTTTAAATGAAAAACTGTTTTTT.

The sample holds a few counts of this clonotype. The CDR3 is CATSDLARDRDSSRMNTEAFF. CDR3 sequence (DNA): TGTGCCACCAGTGATTTGGCCCGGGACAGGGACTCCTCTCGGATGAACACTGAAGCTTTCTTT. V usage is TRBV24-1 and J usage is TRBJ1-1; TRBD1 agrees at 9 bases. CDR3 size: 21 residues. V shed 0 bases, J shed 0 bases, and the junction held 16 bases outside the gene matches. The germline CDR1 and CDR2 sequences are KGHDR and SFDVKD.

This clonotype was seen a few times. The rearrangement links TRBV12-3 or TRBV12-4 to TRBJ2-7, with 11 bases matching TRBD1. CDR3 length: 15 amino acids. V was pared by 7 bases and J by 6 bases, with 11 bases of the junction left unmatched. The CDR3 protein is CASTAPGQGAREQYF. As DNA, the CDR3 is TGTGCCAGCACCGCTCCCGGACAGGGGGCTCGCGAGCAGTACTTC.

V and J are TRBV7-6 and TRBJ2-5; 10 bases align to TRBD2. The CDR3 sequence is 15 residues long. CDR1 is SGHVS and CDR2 is FNYEAQ in the germline V gene. After removal of 5 bases from V and 4 bases from J, the junction contained 7 bases not matched to a gene. CDR3 nucleotide sequence: TGTGCCAGCAGCAAAGGGACTAGCGTCGGAGAGACCCAGTACTTC. It codes for CASSKGTSVGETQYF.

This clonotype was picked up a small number of times. V gene TRBV20-1 combines with J gene TRBJ1-2, with a tentative D call TRBD1 (5 bases). Trimming took off 0 bases at V and 2 bases at J, with 7 bases between the two ends. Germline V gives CDR1 DFQATT, CDR2 SNEGSKA (reference sequence). This CDR3 contains 13 residues. CDR3 sequence (DNA): TGCAGTGCTAGAGATCCAGGGAACTATGGCTACACCTTC. This codes for CSARDPGNYGYTF.

The chain carries TRBV28 and TRBJ2-7; 9 bases align to TRBD1. Unmatched junction bases numbered 6, after V lost 6 bases and J lost 3 bases. Germline values: CDR1 MDHEN, CDR2 SYDVKM. The CDR3 has 14 amino acids. The CDR3 region has the DNA TGTGCCAGCAGGAAGGGACAGGGAGGCTACGAGCAGTACTTC. Translated: CASRKGQGGYEQYF.

Worth noting for this clonotype: Relative to the germline gene, one junction end is altered; a read error may explain this. The V call is TRBV12-3 or TRBV12-4, the J call TRBJ2-5; possibly TRBD2 for D (6 bases). This CDR3 contains 14 residues. This CDR3 is CDSSLGGEEETQYF. The DNA of the CDR3 is TGTGACAGCAGTTTGGGCGGGGAAGAAGAGACCCAGTACTTC.

A few counts support this clonotype. The genes are TRBV2 and TRBJ1-1; perhaps TRBD1 as D (6 bases). The germline V and J ends were trimmed by 3 bases and 2 bases, with 10 bases remaining between them. Germline V lookup: CDR1 SNHLY, CDR2 FYNNEI. The CDR3 has 14 amino acids. CDR3 DNA: TGTGCCAGCAGTGAGTACAGGGAAAACACTGAAGCTTTCTTT. Residues: CASSEYRENTEAFF.

This clonotype has a handful of counts. This chain joins TRBV20-1 and TRBJ2-7, with 8 bases that match TRBD1. The trim removed 1 base at V and 0 bases at J, leaving 5 bases unmatched. CDR1 DFQATT and CDR2 SNEGSKA come from the germline V gene (reference sequence). This CDR3 region has 15 residues. The CDR3 nucleotides read TGCAGTGCTAGAGCCAGGGGGCGCGTCTCCTACGAGCAGTACTTC. This encodes CSARARGRVSYEQYF.

The CDR3 region is CSVPGQGMGQPQHF. Written as DNA, the CDR3 is TGCAGCGTTCCGGGACAGGGGATGGGTCAGCCCCAGCATTTT. The rearrangement uses TRBV29-1 and TRBJ1-5, with 10 bases identical to TRBD1. V dropped 5 bases and J dropped 6; count of bases not matched to a gene: 7. The CDR3 loop spans 14 amino acids. Germline V gene lookup returns CDR1 SQVTM and CDR2 ANQGSEA.

This clonotype was counted only a few times. The chain joins TRBV7-9 to TRBJ2-1, with 9 bases identical to TRBD2. Germline trimming cut 6 bases from V and 5 bases from J; bases unmatched to any gene: 8. CDR1 SEHNR and CDR2 FQNEAQ come from the germline V gene (reference sequence). The CDR3 runs 15 residues. CDR3 in amino acids: CASRMGLAGHNEQFF. The CDR3 DNA reads as TGTGCCAGCAGGATGGGACTAGCAGGCCACAATGAGCAGTTCTTC. Full variable domain (missing parts from reference TRBV7-9 and TRBJ2-1): DTGVSQNPRHKITKRGQNVTFRCDPISEHNRLYWYRQTLGQGPEFLTYFQNEAQLEKSRLLSDRFSAERPKGSFSTLEIQRTEQGDSAMYLCASRMGLAGHNEQFFGPGTRLTVL.

As for this clonotype: With a much larger clone just one base away, this may be a read error. The chain employs TRBV5-1 and TRBJ2-3; TRBD1 might be the D (6 bases). The CDR3 runs 15 residues. Germline loops: CDR1 SGHRS, CDR2 YFSETQ. V dropped 3 bases and J dropped 0 bases, with 11 bases sitting between them. CDR3 bases: TGCGCCAGCAGCTCGGACAGTACGAGCACAGATACGCAGTATTTT. Encoded protein: CASSSDSTSTDTQYF.

This clonotype was counted between two and nine times. The rearrangement joins TRBV4-2 to TRBJ1-5, with D uncertain. Germline CDR1 is LGHNA and CDR2 is YNFKEQ. V lost 1 base, J lost 8 bases, and 9 bases lay in between. CDR3 length: 13 amino acids. CDR3 residues: CASSQAHSEPQHF. The DNA for the CDR3 is TGTGCCAGCAGCCAAGCTCACTCGGAGCCCCAGCATTTT.

This clonotype came up many times. The chain carries TRBV7-3 and TRBJ2-7, with 7 bases matching TRBD1. Germline loops: CDR1 SGHTA, CDR2 FQGTGA. The CDR3 extends over 13 amino acids. The junction had 2 bases not matched to a gene; V was cut back by 5 bases and J by 1 base. This chain's CDR3 is CASSQGQSYEQYF. In DNA, the CDR3 is TGTGCCAGCAGCCAGGGACAGTCCTACGAGCAGTACTTC.

This chain connects TRBV2 to TRBJ2-7; D could derive from TRBD1 or TRBD2 (5 bases each). The CDR3 has 14 amino acids. Trimming left V 1 base short and J 2 bases short, with 9 bases between. The V gene's germline CDR1 is SNHLY and CDR2 FYNNEI. The CDR3 nucleotides are TGTGCCAGCAGTGAAGAGGGACGGACCTACGAGCAGTACTTC. Translated, it gives CASSEEGRTYEQYF.

The rearrangement links TRBV12-3 or TRBV12-4 to TRBJ2-1; possible D gene TRBD1, 6 bases. Trimming cost V 6 bases and J 7 bases, with 16 bases left between them. CDR3 size: 14 residues. CDR3 amino acids: CASRHTGQHNEQFF. As DNA, the CDR3 is TGTGCCAGCAGACATACGGGACAACATAATGAGCAGTTCTTC.

This clonotype was counted only a few times. The rearrangement links TRBV10-3 to TRBJ2-7, with D perhaps TRBD1 or TRBD2 (5 bases each). Trimming took 2 bases from V and 1 from J, leaving 9 bases between them. The germline CDR1 and CDR2 sequences are ENHRY and SYGVKD. The CDR3 runs 14 residues. The CDR3 nucleotides are TGTGCCATCAGTGAGATCGGGACGTCCTACGAGCAGTACTTC. Its translation: CAISEIGTSYEQYF.

This rearrangement joins TRBV7-6 to TRBJ2-1; either TRBD1 or TRBD2 may fit D (5 bases each). CDR3 size: 15 residues. Trimming took 6 bases from V and 2 from J, leaving 14 bases between them. Germline V CDR1 and CDR2: SGHVS, FNYEAQ. CDR3 region: CASSIWDRAYNEQFF. The CDR3 coding sequence is TGTGCCAGCAGTATTTGGGACCGCGCCTACAATGAGCAGTTCTTC.

The CDR3 DNA sequence: TGTGCCAGCGCCGGAGAAGTCAGCAACGAGCAGTACTTC. It codes for CASAGEVSNEQYF. This chain links TRBV25-1 with TRBJ2-7, with no clear D. Germline V gene lookup returns CDR1 MGHDK and CDR2 SYGVNS. V was trimmed by 8 bases and J by 5 bases, leaving 16 bases between them. CDR3 length: 13 residues.

The J gene is TRBJ1-6, the V gene TRBV12-3 or TRBV12-4; D unclear. Trimming removed 3 bases from V and 10 bases from J, with 7 bases in between. The CDR3 extends over 12 amino acids. The DNA for the CDR3 is TGTGCCAGCAGTTTTTCGGGATCACCCCTCCACTTT. It yields the protein CASSFSGSPLHF.

V and J are TRBV5-1 and TRBJ2-3; D possibly uses TRBD1 or TRBD2 (5 bases each). Germline V gene lookup returns CDR1 SGHRS and CDR2 YFSETQ. The V gene lost 6 bases and the J gene lost 6 bases, with 17 bases spanning the gap. This CDR3 has 14 residues. CDR3 nucleotide sequence: TGCGCCAGCAACCAAGGGACCTCAGGGGATACGCAGTATTTT. Protein product: CASNQGTSGDTQYF.

The chain has TRBV10-3 and TRBJ2-7; a weak D match, TRBD2 (6 bases). The CDR3 is made up of 14 amino acids. V dropped 3 bases and J dropped 2 bases, with 11 bases sitting between them. Germline V gives CDR1 ENHRY, CDR2 SYGVKD. In DNA, the CDR3 is TGTGCCATCAGTGACGGGACTTCCGCCTACGAGCAGTACTTC. This sequence encodes CAISDGTSAYEQYF.

This clonotype was detected a few times. The chain combines TRBV24-1 with TRBJ1-2; 7 nucleotides match TRBD1. The CDR3 extends over 12 amino acids. V trimming: 9 bases; J trimming: 6 bases; junction bases outside the gene matches: 6. The germline CDR1 and CDR2 sequences are KGHDR and SFDVKD. The CDR3 bases are TGTGCCACCTACCGGGACAGCGATGGCTACACCTTC. Amino acids: CATYRDSDGYTF.

This chain links TRBV28 with TRBJ2-5, with 10 bases aligning to TRBD1. Trimming removed 5 bases from V and 3 bases from J; junction bases left unmatched: 12. The CDR3 spans 17 residues. Germline loops: CDR1 MDHEN, CDR2 SYDVKM. CDR3 protein: CASSTRDRGMVKETQYF. The CDR3 nucleotides are TGTGCCAGCAGTACCCGGGACAGGGGAATGGTAAAAGAGACCCAGTACTTC. The variable domain in full, completed from reference TRBV28 and TRBJ2-5, reads DVKVTQSSRYLVKRTGEKVFLECVQDMDHENMFWYRQDPGLGLRLIYFSYDVKMKEKGDIPEGYSVSREKKERFSLILESASTNQTSMYLCASSTRDRGMVKETQYFGPGTRLLVL.

This sequence joins TRBV14 and TRBJ2-3; 8 bases are shared with TRBD2. The germline V gene has CDR1 SGHDN and CDR2 FVKESK. This CDR3 is built from 15 residues. Losses at the gene ends were 6 bases for V and 5 bases for J; bases not matched to a gene: 10. The CDR3 is CASSKRGILGDTQYF. In DNA form, the CDR3 reads TGTGCCAGCAGTAAGCGGGGGATTTTGGGAGATACGCAGTATTTT. Filled out from reference TRBV14 and TRBJ2-3, the complete variable domain reads EAGVTQFPSHSVIEKGQTVTLRCDPISGHDNLYWYRRVMGKEIKFLLHFVKESKQDESGMPNNRFLAERTGGTYSTLKVQPAELEDSGVYFCASSKRGILGDTQYFGPGTRLTVL.

This clonotype was picked up a small number of times. This chain uses TRBV6-2 or TRBV6-3 with TRBJ2-1; 7 bases align to TRBD1. The CDR3 extends over 15 amino acids. CDR1 and CDR2 (germline): MNHEY, SVGEGT. Germline trimming cut 7 bases from V and 4 bases from J; bases unmatched to any gene: 10. The CDR3: CASTSRDSFYNEQFF. CDR3 coding DNA: TGTGCCAGCACCTCCCGGGACAGTTTTTACAATGAGCAGTTCTTC.

V and J are TRBV11-2 and TRBJ1-4, with D possibly matching TRBD1 (5 bases). In germline, CDR1 is SGHAT, CDR2 FQNNGV. V was shortened by 5 bases and J by 4 bases, with 14 bases between the two germline ends. The CDR3 sequence is 15 residues long. The CDR3: CASSPRDSFNEKLFF. In DNA form, the CDR3 reads TGTGCCAGCAGCCCCAGAGACAGCTTTAATGAAAAACTGTTTTTT.

This clonotype was observed a single time. This chain links TRBV12-3 or TRBV12-4 with TRBJ2-7; 9 positions match TRBD1. This CDR3 is built from 13 residues. V was clipped by 8 bases and J by 3 bases; unmatched bases: 5. The CDR3 is CASGQGRLYEQYF. As DNA, the CDR3 is TGTGCCAGCGGACAGGGGCGGCTCTACGAGCAGTACTTC.